These 5 T cell receptor beta chains were sequenced from one sample in a study of early T cells in non-severe SARS-CoV-2 infection (dated by TCRdb to the early 2020s). Preparation of the library involved 5' RACE. Instrument on record: NextSeq 500. TCRdb applied fastp at Q25 and MiXCR to the public reads, then kept only in-frame beta chains. When rows share a CDR3 protein, they turn into one entry using the most common DNA and genes. In this sample the table shows approximately 70,000 distinct CDR3 sequences, approximately 13% of which occur a single time. The leading ten clones occupy less than 3.5% of the sample. The specimen was whole blood, collected at baseline. These receptor sequences come from an adult who was a healthcare worker with PCR-confirmed SARS-CoV-2 infection or an uninfected control (not recorded which).

This clonotype was observed a handful of times. The gene calls are TRBV6-2 or TRBV6-3 and TRBJ2-7; 13 nucleotides align to TRBD2. This CDR3 region has 18 residues. The germline V gene encodes CDR1 MNHEY and CDR2 SVGEGT. Losses at the gene ends were 6 bases for V and 1 base for J; bases not matched to a gene: 12. The DNA of the CDR3 is TGTGCCAGCAGACGGTGGGGACTAGCGGGGCGACCGTCCTACGAGCAGTACTTC. It yields the protein CASRRWGLAGRPSYEQYF.

Only a few counts were recorded for this clonotype. The chain carries TRBV29-1 and TRBJ1-2; D is possibly TRBD1 (5 bases). The CDR3 extends over 11 amino acids. The ends were cut back, 2 bases at V and 8 bases at J, with 9 bases in the middle. In germline, CDR1 is SQVTM, CDR2 ANQGSEA. In nucleotides, the CDR3 is TGCAGCGTTGAACAGGGCTCCGGCTACACCTTC. It is translated as CSVEQGSGYTF. Using reference TRBV29-1 and TRBJ1-2 for the parts outside the CDR3, the full variable domain is SAVISQKPSRDICQRGTSLTIQCQVDSQVTMMFWYRQQPGQSLTLIATANQGSEATYESGFVIDKFPISRPNLTFSTLTVSNMSPEDSSIYLCSVEQGSGYTFGSGTRLTVV.

Only a few counts were recorded for this clonotype. The chain links TRBV18 to TRBJ2-3; the D gene is possibly TRBD2 (6 bases). This CDR3 has 15 residues. The V and J ends lost 3 bases and 0 bases respectively, with 10 bases between them. Germline lookup yields CDR1 KGHSH and CDR2 LQKENI. In nucleotides, the CDR3 is TGTGCCAGCTCACCCCAGGAGGGTAGCACAGATACGCAGTATTTT. Its translation is CASSPQEGSTDTQYF.

This chain links TRBV27 with TRBJ1-2; D gene ambiguous. Per the germline V gene, CDR1 is MNHEY and CDR2 is SMNVEV (reference sequence). V lost 4 bases to trimming and J lost 4 bases, with 10 bases between them. There are 13 residues in the CDR3. This CDR3 is CASSSGSVYGYTF. The CDR3 region has the DNA TGTGCCAGCAGTTCCGGCAGCGTCTATGGCTACACCTTC.

The chain is built from TRBV5-1 and TRBJ2-5; 11 nucleotides line up with TRBD2. Germline V CDR1 and CDR2: SGHRS, YFSETQ. V was pared by 6 bases and J by 5 bases, with 6 bases of the junction left unmatched. The length of the CDR3 is 14 residues. CDR3 bases: TGCGCCAGCAAGCCACTAGCGGGGGATGAGACCCAGTACTTC. The encoded protein is CASKPLAGDETQYF. The full variable domain, with the rest looked up from reference TRBV5-1 and TRBJ2-5, is KAGVTQTPRYLIKTRGQQVTLSCSPISGHRSVSWYQQTPGQGLQFLFEYFSETQRNKGNFPGRFSGRQFSNSRSEMNVSTLELGDSALYLCASKPLAGDETQYFGPGTRLLVL.